Here is one TCR beta chain with its context. Its specificity is not known. These data come from a study of post-analysis software for immune sequencing data. Notes on the study in general: Strong co-clustering by F measure was evident for samples that had been prepared in the same batch. Normalized Chao1 diversity was significantly lower in multiple sclerosis patients than in controls. The study found TRBV5-6, TRBV5-1 and TRBV20-1 among about 5 TRBV segments more frequent in patients than controls.

Trimming removed 1 base from V and 6 bases from J, with 9 bases in between. From germline, CDR1 is SEHNR and CDR2 FQNEAQ (reference sequence). The CDR3 sequence is 13 residues long. Unique molecular identifiers were built into the TCR beta cDNA libraries. MiXCR, run by TCRdb on the PCR reads, gives a single entry per CDR3 protein. The data hold 820,000 or so distinct CDR3 sequences, with roughly 50% observed a single time. This TCR was sampled from a girl between 10 and 17 years old with multiple sclerosis. Specimen: blood. The J gene is TRBJ1-1, the V gene TRBV7-9; no clear D gene. CDR3 protein: CASSLEKGSEAFF. Written as DNA, the CDR3 is TGTGCCAGCAGCTTAGAGAAGGGATCTGAAGCTTTCTTT.